Following are 7 T cell receptor beta chains from one sample sequenced in a study of T cell repertoires in ileal Crohn's disease. Sequencing used immunoSEQ multiplex PCR; TCRdb keeps in-frame clones, though not all of them. The sample has roughly 15,000 clones, 83% seen once. Sequencing was carried out using ileal tissue. The receptors come from an adult with Crohn's disease.

The chain is built from TRBV27 and TRBJ2-1, with 9 bases identical to TRBD1. The V and J ends lost 5 bases and 4 bases, in that order; junction bases with no gene match: 6. Germline V gives CDR1 MNHEY, CDR2 SMNVEV (reference sequence). CDR3 length: 15 residues. CDR3 residues: CASSLGTGLYNEQFF. CDR3 nucleotide sequence: TGTGCCAGCAGTCTCGGGACAGGGCTTTACAATGAGCAGTTCTTC.

The J gene is TRBJ1-1, the V gene TRBV7-3; D is unresolved. The CDR3 is 13 amino acids. The germline gives CDR1 SGHTA, CDR2 FQGTGA. V was cut by 4 bases and J by 0 bases, with 6 bases left in between. The CDR3 spells CASSYDMNTEAFF. DNA for the CDR3: TGTGCCAGCAGCTACGACATGAACACTGAAGCTTTCTTT. The whole variable domain, filled in from reference TRBV7-3 and TRBJ1-1, reads GAGVSQTPSNKVTEKGKYVELRCDPISGHTALYWYRQSLGQGPEFLIYFQGTGAADDSGLPNDRFFAVRPEGSVSTLKIQRTERGDSAVYLCASSYDMNTEAFFGQGTRLTVV.

The genes are TRBV27 and TRBJ1-4; 8 nucleotides align to TRBD1. J gave up 8 bases and V 5 bases, and 7 bases lay outside the gene matches. Germline V gives CDR1 MNHEY, CDR2 SMNVEV (reference sequence). The CDR3 is 14 residues long. DNA of the CDR3: TGTGCCAGCAGTCCAGACAGGGGTCTAGAAAAACTGTTTTTT. Protein sequence: CASSPDRGLEKLFF.

Here the CDR3 reads CASSLGVQGKYNEQFF. In DNA, the CDR3 is TGCGCCAGCAGCTTGGGGGTACAGGGTAAATACAATGAGCAGTTCTTC. The chain uses TRBV5-1 and TRBJ2-1; a possible D gene is TRBD1 (6 bases). Germline loops: CDR1 SGHRS, CDR2 YFSETQ. The CDR3 runs 16 residues. V lost 0 bases and J lost 4, with 14 bases in between.

The rearrangement uses TRBV5-1 and TRBJ2-7; D possibly corresponds to TRBD1 (6 bases). Germline CDR1 and CDR2: SGHRS and YFSETQ. CDR3 length: 16 amino acids. V dropped 0 bases and J dropped 0 bases, with 13 bases sitting between them. The DNA for the CDR3 is TGCGCCAGCAGCTTGGCCACAGGGATGAGCTCCTACGAGCAGTACTTC. Translation: CASSLATGMSSYEQYF.

This chain connects TRBV5-1 to TRBJ2-7; 7 bases line up with TRBD2. The germline gives CDR1 SGHRS, CDR2 YFSETQ. CDR3 length equals 16 residues. V shed 3 bases, J shed 1 base, and the junction held 10 bases outside the gene matches. In DNA, the CDR3 is TGCGCCAGCAGCTGGGCGCCGGCTAGCGGTTCCTACGAGCAGTACTTC. This encodes CASSWAPASGSYEQYF. Drawing the rest from reference TRBV5-1 and TRBJ2-7, the complete variable domain is KAGVTQTPRYLIKTRGQQVTLSCSPISGHRSVSWYQQTPGQGLQFLFEYFSETQRNKGNFPGRFSGRQFSNSRSEMNVSTLELGDSALYLCASSWAPASGSYEQYFGPGTRLTVT.

The chain couples TRBV2 to TRBJ1-1; no clear D gene. Trimming removed 7 bases from V and 1 base from J, with 10 bases in between. This CDR3 has 13 residues. Germline V lookup: CDR1 SNHLY, CDR2 FYNNEI. The CDR3: CASMPEENTEAFF. As DNA, the CDR3 is TGTGCCAGCATGCCAGAGGAGAACACTGAAGCTTTCTTT.